This T cell receptor (beta chain) is drawn from a study of post-analysis software for immune sequencing data. The study, taken as a whole, reports: The five TRBV segments detected at higher frequency in patients than in controls included TRBV5-6, TRBV5-1 and TRBV20-1. The study found significantly lower normalized Chao1 diversity in multiple sclerosis patients than in controls.

CDR3 length: 15 amino acids. From germline, CDR1 is KGHSH and CDR2 LQKENI. With 2 bases removed from V and 3 bases from J, the gap between germline ends came to 13 bases. Unique molecular identifiers featured in each of the TCR beta cDNA libraries. TCRdb re-analysed the PCR reads in MiXCR, keeping a single row per CDR3 protein. The sample lists almost 700,000 distinct CDR3 sequences, about 60% seen once, with approximately 10% in the top ten. On this clonotype: The antigen remains undetermined.

The sequencing input was blood. This TCR was sampled from a girl aged 2 to 10 with multiple sclerosis. The chain has TRBV18 and TRBJ1-1; D remains ambiguous. CDR3 region: CASSPLMGVDTEAFF. The DNA for the CDR3 is TGTGCCAGCTCACCATTGATGGGAGTAGACACTGAAGCTTTCTTT.